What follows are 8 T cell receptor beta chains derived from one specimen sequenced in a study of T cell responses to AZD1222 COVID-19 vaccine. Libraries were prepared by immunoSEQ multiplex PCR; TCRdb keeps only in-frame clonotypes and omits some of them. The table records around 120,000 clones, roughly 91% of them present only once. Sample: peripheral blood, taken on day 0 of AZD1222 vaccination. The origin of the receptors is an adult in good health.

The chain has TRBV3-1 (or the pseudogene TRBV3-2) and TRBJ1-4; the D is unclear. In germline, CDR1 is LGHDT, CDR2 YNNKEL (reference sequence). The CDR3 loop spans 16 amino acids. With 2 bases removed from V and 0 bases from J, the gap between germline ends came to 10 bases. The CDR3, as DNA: TGTGCCAGCAGCCAACCCCCACCCCCAACTAATGAAAAACTGTTTTTT. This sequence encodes CASSQPPPPTNEKLFF.

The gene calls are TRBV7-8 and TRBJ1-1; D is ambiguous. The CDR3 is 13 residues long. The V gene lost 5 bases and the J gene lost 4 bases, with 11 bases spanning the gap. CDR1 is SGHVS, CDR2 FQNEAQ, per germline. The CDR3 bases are TGTGCCAGCAGCCCTGGATTTCGCACTGAAGCTTTCTTT. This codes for CASSPGFRTEAFF. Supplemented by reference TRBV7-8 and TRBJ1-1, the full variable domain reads GAGVSQSPRYKVAKRGQDVALRCDPISGHVSLFWYQQALGQGPEFLTYFQNEAQLDKSGLPSDRFFAERPEGSVSTLKIQRTQQEDSAVYLCASSPGFRTEAFFGQGTRLTVV.

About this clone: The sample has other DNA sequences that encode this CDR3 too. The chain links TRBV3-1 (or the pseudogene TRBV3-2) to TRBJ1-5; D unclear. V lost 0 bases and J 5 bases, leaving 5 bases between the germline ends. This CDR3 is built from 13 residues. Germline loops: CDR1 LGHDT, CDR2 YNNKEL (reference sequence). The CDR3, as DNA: TGTGCCAGCAGCCAAGATAGGGATCAGCCCCAGCATTTT. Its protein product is CASSQDRDQPQHF.

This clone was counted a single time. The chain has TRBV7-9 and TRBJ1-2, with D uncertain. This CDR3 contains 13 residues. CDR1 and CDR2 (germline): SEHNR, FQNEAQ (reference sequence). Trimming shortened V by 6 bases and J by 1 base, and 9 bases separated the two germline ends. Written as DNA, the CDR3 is TGTGCCAGCAGGGACGAGAATAACTATGGCTACACCTTC. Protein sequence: CASRDENNYGYTF.

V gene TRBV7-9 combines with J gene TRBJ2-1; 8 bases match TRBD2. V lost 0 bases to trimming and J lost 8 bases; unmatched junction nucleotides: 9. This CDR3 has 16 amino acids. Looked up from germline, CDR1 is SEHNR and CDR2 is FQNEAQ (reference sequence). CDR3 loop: CASSLARPGGADEQFF. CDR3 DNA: TGTGCCAGCAGCTTAGCACGCCCCGGGGGGGCGGATGAGCAGTTCTTC.

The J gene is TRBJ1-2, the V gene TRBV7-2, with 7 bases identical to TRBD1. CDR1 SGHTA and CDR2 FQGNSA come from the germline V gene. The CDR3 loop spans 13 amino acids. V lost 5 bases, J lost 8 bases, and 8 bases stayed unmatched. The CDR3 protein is CASSLDRVEGYTF. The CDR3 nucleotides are TGTGCCAGCAGCCTTGACAGGGTAGAAGGCTACACCTTC.

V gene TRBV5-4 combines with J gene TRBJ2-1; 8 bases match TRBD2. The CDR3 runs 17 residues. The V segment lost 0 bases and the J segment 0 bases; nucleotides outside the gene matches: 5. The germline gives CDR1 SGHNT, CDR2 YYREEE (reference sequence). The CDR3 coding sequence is TGTGCCAGCAGCTTGGGTTCCGGGACTAGCTCCTACAATGAGCAGTTCTTC. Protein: CASSLGSGTSSYNEQFF.

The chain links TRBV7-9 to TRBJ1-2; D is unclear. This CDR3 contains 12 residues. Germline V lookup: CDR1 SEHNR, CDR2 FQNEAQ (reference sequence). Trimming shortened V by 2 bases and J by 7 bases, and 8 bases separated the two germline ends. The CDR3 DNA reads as TGTGCCAGCAGCTTAACTACCGGTGGCTACACCTTC. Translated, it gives CASSLTTGGYTF.